The 18 T cell receptor beta chains below all came from one sample that was sequenced in a study of immune reconstitution after stem cell transplant in scleroderma. One entry per CDR3 protein results from TCRdb running MiXCR on the RT-PCR reads. This sample has about 3,600 distinct CDR3 sequences, with under 7.5% found just once. This sample was taken before or after autologous hematopoietic stem cell transplantation (not recorded which). These receptors came from a female donor with systemic sclerosis.

This clonotype is labeled medium-sized. The chain joins TRBV4-3 to TRBJ1-5, with D hard to call. Trimming shortened V by 3 bases and J by 5 bases, and 8 bases separated the two germline ends. Germline CDR1 and CDR2: LGHNA and YSLEER. This CDR3 spans 13 amino acids. The CDR3 DNA follows: TGCGCCAGCAGCCAGCAGGAGGATCAGCCCCAGCATTTT. It specifies CASSQQEDQPQHF.

This clonotype is medium-sized by share. The genes are TRBV10-3 and TRBJ1-1; no clear D gene. The V and J ends lost 6 bases and 0 bases respectively, with 17 bases between them. The CDR3 loop spans 16 amino acids. The germline V gene has CDR1 ENHRY and CDR2 SYGVKD. In nucleotides, the CDR3 is TGTGCCATCAGCCCTCATGGTACCGTAATGAACACTGAAGCTTTCTTT. Its translation: CAISPHGTVMNTEAFF.

This clonotype is categorized as medium-sized. The chain uses TRBV27 and TRBJ1-5; 7 bases fit TRBD1. The V gene's germline CDR1 is MNHEY and CDR2 SMNVEV (reference sequence). J lost 4 bases, V lost 2 bases, and 2 bases had no gene match. The CDR3 has 14 residues. CDR3 protein: CASSLGTDNQPQHF. The CDR3 bases are TGTGCCAGCAGTTTAGGGACAGATAATCAGCCCCAGCATTTT.

Points on this clonotype: A much larger clone sits a single nucleotide away, making a read error possible. This chain joins TRBV6-5 and TRBJ2-7; 10 bases line up with TRBD1. J gave up 2 bases and V 2 bases, and 3 bases lay outside the gene matches. This CDR3 region has 15 residues. Looked up from germline, CDR1 is MNHEY and CDR2 is SVGAGI. The CDR3 coding sequence is TGTGCCAGCAGTTACCGACAGGGGGCTGCCTACGAGCAGTACTTC. Translated: CASSYRQGAAYEQYF.

This clonotype counts as medium-sized. CDR3 residues: CSVPRDYGYTF. CDR3 coding DNA: TGCAGCGTCCCCCGGGACTATGGCTACACCTTC. The rearrangement uses TRBV29-1 and TRBJ1-2; D unclear. The germline gives CDR1 SQVTM, CDR2 ANQGSEA. Trimming shortened V by 6 bases and J by 3 bases, and 8 bases separated the two germline ends. The CDR3 runs 11 residues.

The chain recombines TRBV27 with TRBJ2-7; D might be TRBD1 (5 bases). The CDR3 covers 13 residues. Germline loops: CDR1 MNHEY, CDR2 SMNVEV (reference sequence). Trimming cost V 3 bases and J 2 bases, with 8 bases left between them. The CDR3 reads CASSLTDTYEQYF. In DNA, the CDR3 is TGTGCCAGCAGTTTGACAGATACCTACGAGCAGTACTTC.

This clonotype is labeled as medium-sized. The chain combines TRBV20-1 with TRBJ2-3; TRBD2 agrees at 10 bases. The V and J ends lost 6 bases and 5 bases, in that order; junction bases with no gene match: 11. The CDR3 is 15 residues long. Germline V gene data show CDR1 as DFQATT and CDR2 as SNEGSKA (reference sequence). CDR3 nucleotides: TGCAGTGCCCAAACACTAGCGGGGTACGAAGATACGCAGTATTTT. This codes for CSAQTLAGYEDTQYF.

By frequency in the sample, this clonotype is medium-sized. This rearrangement joins TRBV20-1 to TRBJ1-6; no definite D call. Trimming cost V 1 base and J 10 bases, with 14 bases left between them. Per germline, CDR1 DFQATT and CDR2 SNEGSKA (reference sequence). The CDR3 is 14 amino acids. The CDR3 DNA follows: TGCAGTGCTAGAGCCAAACCCTCAGTGTCACCCCTCCACTTT. This codes for CSARAKPSVSPLHF.

This clonotype is classed as medium-sized (0.01 to 0.1%). V usage is TRBV2 and J usage is TRBJ2-3; D is possibly TRBD2 (5 bases). In germline, CDR1 is SNHLY, CDR2 FYNNEI. V was trimmed by 6 bases and J by 0 bases, leaving 10 bases between them. The CDR3 is 14 amino acids. The CDR3 loop reads CASRDFPSTDTQYF. Here the CDR3 DNA reads TGTGCCAGCAGGGACTTCCCAAGCACAGATACGCAGTATTTT. Looking up the rest from reference TRBV2 and TRBJ2-3 gives the full variable domain: EPEVTQTPSHQVTQMGQEVILRCVPISNHLYFYWYRQILGQKVEFLVSFYNNEISEKSEIFDDQFSVERPDGSNFTLKIRSTKLEDSAMYFCASRDFPSTDTQYFGPGTRLTVL.

This clonotype qualifies as medium-sized. This chain uses TRBV7-2 with TRBJ1-6; 8 bases line up with TRBD1. V lost 3 bases to trimming and J lost 9 bases; unmatched junction nucleotides: 4. CDR1 SGHTA and CDR2 FQGNSA come from the germline V gene. The CDR3 covers 14 residues. The CDR3 sequence: CASSLGQAGSPLHF. CDR3 nucleotides: TGTGCCAGCAGCTTGGGACAGGCGGGTTCACCCCTCCACTTT.

Sample share makes this clonotype medium-sized. This rearrangement joins TRBV7-6 to TRBJ2-1; possible D gene TRBD2, 6 bases. Germline V gene data show CDR1 as SGHVS and CDR2 as FNYEAQ. This CDR3 spans 17 amino acids. The V gene lost 7 bases and the J gene lost 2 bases, with 21 bases spanning the gap. The CDR3 sequence is CASTPFQKWGAYNEQFF. For the CDR3, the DNA is TGTGCCAGCACCCCGTTCCAGAAGTGGGGGGCCTACAATGAGCAGTTCTTC.

This clonotype rates as medium-sized. This chain links TRBV6-2 or TRBV6-3 with TRBJ2-7, with TRBD2 identical over 12 bases. Losses at the gene ends were 5 bases for V and 1 base for J; bases not matched to a gene: 12. The germline gives CDR1 MNHEY, CDR2 SVGEGT. This CDR3 has 18 residues. The CDR3 region has the DNA TGTGCCAGCAGTGACCGACTAGCGGGAGATCCGAAGTCCTACGAGCAGTACTTC. Protein: CASSDRLAGDPKSYEQYF.

In its sample, this clonotype is medium-sized. This chain uses TRBV7-3 with TRBJ2-5; unclear D gene. The CDR3 runs to 15 residues. Trimming shortened V by 6 bases and J by 4 bases, and 18 bases separated the two germline ends. Germline V gene data show CDR1 as SGHTA and CDR2 as FQGTGA. CDR3 nucleotide sequence: TGTGCCAGCAGTCCGAATGGGTCCGGACGAGAGACCCAGTACTTC. Its protein is CASSPNGSGRETQYF.

Worth noting for this clonotype: The junction differs from germline at one of its ends, possibly a read error. The V call is TRBV7-9, the J call TRBJ1-1; no clear D. The germline gives CDR1 SEHNR, CDR2 FQNEAQ (reference sequence). This CDR3 is 12 amino acids long. As DNA, the CDR3 is TGTGCCAGCAGCTTAGTCGACACTGAAGCCTTCTTT. It translates to CASSLVDTEAFF.

This clonotype is labeled as medium-sized (0.01 to 0.1%). J is TRBJ1-1 and V is TRBV10-3; D is ambiguous. In germline, CDR1 is ENHRY, CDR2 SYGVKD. Trimming cost V 8 bases and J 1 base, with 11 bases left between them. This CDR3 has 13 amino acids. The DNA for the CDR3 is TGTGCCATCTCGATACAACAGAACACTGAAGCTTTCTTT. Translated, it gives CAISIQQNTEAFF.

The chain combines TRBV6-2 or TRBV6-3 with TRBJ2-2, with TRBD1 matching over 7 bases. The germline CDR1 and CDR2 sequences are MNHEY and SVGEGT. The CDR3 is 16 residues long. After removal of 0 bases from V and 3 bases from J, the junction contained 4 bases not matched to a gene. CDR3 bases: TGTGCCAGCAGTTACTCGATAACAGGGGACACCGGGGAGCTGTTTTTT. The encoded protein is CASSYSITGDTGELFF.

This clonotype was counted only a few times. The V call is TRBV4-3, the J call TRBJ2-3; TRBD2 matches at 14 bases. The junction had 8 bases not matched to a gene; V was cut back by 2 bases and J by 1 base. CDR1 is LGHNA and CDR2 is YSLEER in the germline V gene. CDR3 size: 19 residues. The CDR3 region has the DNA TGCGCCAGCAGCCAATGGGGACTAGCGGGAGAGCCGGGCACAGATACGCAGTATTTT. This sequence encodes CASSQWGLAGEPGTDTQYF.

This clonotype ranks as medium-sized. The CDR3 nucleotides are TGTGCCAGCAGCCAGCGGCGAGGGAGCACAGATACGCAGTATTTT. Translation: CASSQRRGSTDTQYF. The rearrangement links TRBV11-3 to TRBJ2-3, with D possibly being TRBD2 (5 bases). Trimming cost V 5 bases and J 0 bases, with 12 bases left between them. Per germline, CDR1 SGHNT and CDR2 YENEEA. The CDR3 is made up of 15 amino acids.